This TCR beta chain was identified during a study of T cell responses to AZD1222 COVID-19 vaccine. Only one count was recorded for this clone. What it recognizes is unknown. V lost 4 bases and J 2 bases, leaving 15 bases between the germline ends. The CDR3 has 16 amino acids. Germline lookup yields CDR1 MDHEN and CDR2 SYDVKM. Libraries were prepared by immunoSEQ multiplex PCR; TCRdb keeps only in-frame clonotypes and omits some of them. This table holds around 70,000 clones, roughly 78% found once. Study results and caveats: Researchers report vaccine-associated CD4 TCRs spanning spike, with dominance at 160-218 and 743-854. Two AZD1222 administrations were followed by greater Spike-specific TCR breadth and depth. White British ancestry dominated among donors, who included more females, and clonal diversity was possibly underestimated.

The source was peripheral blood, collected on day 0 of MenACWY control vaccination. V is TRBV28 and J is TRBJ1-5, with unresolved D. The sequence came from an adult in good health. This CDR3 is CASSSETLRGNQPQHF. CDR3 nucleotides: TGTGCCAGCAGTTCTGAGACCTTAAGAGGCAATCAGCCCCAGCATTTT.